The rows below give T cell receptor beta chains drawn from one sample of a study of spatial heterogeneity in lung cancer. TCRdb passed the 5' RACE reads through MiXCR, listing each CDR3 protein once. Of tens of thousands of distinct CDR3 sequences listed, roughly 4.6% are singletons. This sample comprised PBMCs, obtained at surgery. The source is a male donor with early-stage non-small cell lung cancer. The CDR3 runs from the conserved cysteine through the conserved F or W. The order of the fields is CDR3 length, J gene, V gene, D gene, clone size, CDR3 DNA, CDR3 protein. A D gene is named only where the DNA matches it firmly. Expanded clones get a size class; other rows say once, few or many, or leave the size out.

cdr3_length: 13
j_call: TRBJ2-1
v_call: TRBV7-2
d_call: NA
clone_size: many
cdr3_nt: TGTGCCAGCAGCCGGACCCGTAGGAATGAGCAGTTCTTC
cdr3_aa: CASSRTRRNEQFF

cdr3_length: 14
j_call: TRBJ1-1
v_call: TRBV11-2
d_call: NA
clone_size: NA
cdr3_nt: TGTGCCAGCAGCAATAGGGGACGGATAAGTGGCTCTTTCTTT
cdr3_aa: CASSNRGRISGSFF

cdr3_length: 14
j_call: TRBJ2-1
v_call: TRBV27
d_call: NA
clone_size: NA
cdr3_nt: TGTGCCAGCAGTTTAATTGACAGGACGAATGAGCAGTTCTTC
cdr3_aa: CASSLIDRTNEQFF

cdr3_length: 20
j_call: TRBJ1-3
v_call: TRBV5-1
d_call: NA
clone_size: many
cdr3_nt: TGCGCCAGCAGCTTGGCCCAATCCAGGGAGACGCGGGTCTCTGGAAACACCATATATTTT
cdr3_aa: CASSLAQSRETRVSGNTIYF

cdr3_length: 15
j_call: TRBJ1-1
v_call: TRBV7-2
d_call: TRBD1
clone_size: NA
cdr3_nt: TGTGCCAGCAGCTCCCAGGGGGCGGGAAGCACTGAAGCTTTCTTT
cdr3_aa: CASSSQGAGSTEAFF

cdr3_length: 15
j_call: TRBJ2-7
v_call: TRBV5-1
d_call: TRBD1
clone_size: many
cdr3_nt: TGCGCCAGCAGCTTGACCCCAGGGGGCTCCTACGAGCAGTACTTC
cdr3_aa: CASSLTPGGSYEQYF

cdr3_length: 14
j_call: TRBJ2-5
v_call: TRBV5-1
d_call: NA
clone_size: many
cdr3_nt: TGCGCCAGCAGCTCGGAGGCGGGGCGGGAGACCCAGTACTTC
cdr3_aa: CASSSEAGRETQYF

cdr3_length: 13
j_call: TRBJ2-1
v_call: TRBV5-1
d_call: NA
clone_size: many
cdr3_nt: TGCGCCAGCAGAGTCAGGGTGGACAATGAGCAGTTCTTC
cdr3_aa: CASRVRVDNEQFF

cdr3_length: 12
j_call: TRBJ2-1
v_call: TRBV7-9
d_call: NA
clone_size: many
cdr3_nt: TGTGCCAGCAGCTTTGGGGATGATGAGCAGTTCTTC
cdr3_aa: CASSFGDDEQFF

cdr3_length: 16
j_call: TRBJ2-5
v_call: TRBV7-9
d_call: NA
clone_size: many
cdr3_nt: TGTGCCAGCAGCCCTCGTGCTTCGCGGGGCAGTGAGACCCAGTACTTC
cdr3_aa: CASSPRASRGSETQYF

cdr3_length: 14
j_call: TRBJ2-3
v_call: TRBV5-1
d_call: NA
clone_size: NA
cdr3_nt: TGCGCCAGCAGCCCCCTGAGGGGCACAGATACGCAGTATTTT
cdr3_aa: CASSPLRGTDTQYF

cdr3_length: 13
j_call: TRBJ2-5
v_call: TRBV28
d_call: TRBD1
clone_size: many
cdr3_nt: TGTGCCAGCAGCCCCAGGGGGCGAGGGACCCAGTACTTC
cdr3_aa: CASSPRGRGTQYF

cdr3_length: 16
j_call: TRBJ2-3
v_call: TRBV12-3/TRBV12-4
d_call: TRBD2
clone_size: many
cdr3_nt: TGTGCCAGCCGCAAGGGAGGAAGCGGGGGCGCAGATACGCAGTATTTT
cdr3_aa: CASRKGGSGGADTQYF

cdr3_length: 13
j_call: TRBJ2-7
v_call: TRBV7-2
d_call: NA
clone_size: many
cdr3_nt: TGTGCCAGCAGCTTGAACCGCGGCAACGAGCAGTACTTC
cdr3_aa: CASSLNRGNEQYF

cdr3_length: 15
j_call: TRBJ2-2
v_call: TRBV28
d_call: TRBD1
clone_size: many
cdr3_nt: TGTGCCAGCAGAGGACAGGGCGCGAACACCGGGGAGCTGTTTTTT
cdr3_aa: CASRGQGANTGELFF

cdr3_length: 13
j_call: TRBJ2-3
v_call: TRBV29-1
d_call: TRBD1
clone_size: many
cdr3_nt: TGCAGCGTACTGGACAGGGCCGGGGATACGCAGTATTTT
cdr3_aa: CSVLDRAGDTQYF

cdr3_length: 15
j_call: TRBJ1-1
v_call: TRBV5-1
d_call: NA
clone_size: few
cdr3_nt: TGCGCCAGCAGCGAGCTGACGGACGGCGGTACTGAAGCTTTCTTT
cdr3_aa: CASSELTDGGTEAFF

cdr3_length: 15
j_call: TRBJ2-2
v_call: TRBV30
d_call: TRBD1
clone_size: many
cdr3_nt: TGTGCCTGGAGGGGGACAGGGTCCGGACGCGGGGAGCTGTTTTTT
cdr3_aa: CAWRGTGSGRGELFF

cdr3_length: 17
j_call: TRBJ2-3
v_call: TRBV24-1
d_call: NA
clone_size: many
cdr3_nt: TGTGCCACCAGTGATCCCCCGGGGGGCAGCTCCACAGATACGCAGTATTTT
cdr3_aa: CATSDPPGGSSTDTQYF

cdr3_length: 16
j_call: TRBJ2-1
v_call: TRBV29-1
d_call: TRBD2
clone_size: many
cdr3_nt: TGCAGCGTTGAACTGGGGACTAGCGGGGGGTGGAATGAGCAGTTCTTC
cdr3_aa: CSVELGTSGGWNEQFF

cdr3_length: 15
j_call: TRBJ1-2
v_call: TRBV30
d_call: TRBD1
clone_size: many
cdr3_nt: TGTGCCTGGAGTGTAAAAACAGGGGGCCTTGGAGGCTACACCTTC
cdr3_aa: CAWSVKTGGLGGYTF

cdr3_length: 17
j_call: TRBJ2-3
v_call: TRBV7-9
d_call: TRBD1
clone_size: many
cdr3_nt: TGTGCCAGCAGCTTAGCCGGGACAGGGGTTGTATTTGATACGCAGTATTTT
cdr3_aa: CASSLAGTGVVFDTQYF

cdr3_length: 13
j_call: TRBJ1-2
v_call: TRBV6-5
d_call: NA
clone_size: many
cdr3_nt: TGTGCCATCGGGCCAGGTGCTAACTATGGCTACACCTTC
cdr3_aa: CAIGPGANYGYTF

cdr3_length: 15
j_call: TRBJ2-3
v_call: TRBV5-6
d_call: NA
clone_size: many
cdr3_nt: TGTGCCAGCAGCTCCTTAGGGGTAAAAACAGATACGCAGTATTTT
cdr3_aa: CASSSLGVKTDTQYF

cdr3_length: 16
j_call: TRBJ2-7
v_call: TRBV7-6
d_call: TRBD1
clone_size: many
cdr3_nt: TGTGCCAGCAGTCCTGGCGACAGGGGGTTAACCGGCGAGCAGTACTTC
cdr3_aa: CASSPGDRGLTGEQYF

cdr3_length: 14
j_call: TRBJ2-7
v_call: TRBV2
d_call: NA
clone_size: many
cdr3_nt: TGTGCCAGCGTCCGTGGGAGCCTTACCTACGAGCAGTACTTC
cdr3_aa: CASVRGSLTYEQYF

cdr3_length: 14
j_call: TRBJ2-7
v_call: TRBV4-2
d_call: NA
clone_size: few
cdr3_nt: TGTGCCAGCAGCCGCGAGCGGAGCTCCTACGAGCAGTACTTC
cdr3_aa: CASSRERSSYEQYF

cdr3_length: 15
j_call: TRBJ2-5
v_call: TRBV29-1
d_call: NA
clone_size: many
cdr3_nt: TGCAGCGTTGAAGACCCAGACGTGTACCAAGAGACCCAGTACTTC
cdr3_aa: CSVEDPDVYQETQYF

cdr3_length: 15
j_call: TRBJ2-1
v_call: TRBV9
d_call: TRBD2
clone_size: many
cdr3_nt: TGTGCCAGCAGCCTAGCGGGGAGCTCCTACAATGAGCAGTTCTTC
cdr3_aa: CASSLAGSSYNEQFF